A selection of T cell receptor beta chains follows, all from one sample in a study of T cells in Graves' hyperthyroidism and ophthalmopathy. In TCRdb, the multiplex PCR reads were re-called with MiXCR into one record per CDR3 protein. Among hundreds of thousands of distinct CDR3 sequences listed, 17% were seen once. Sequenced input: blood. All receptors come from a woman aged 18-29 years with Graves' ophthalmopathy. The CDR3 runs from the conserved cysteine through the conserved F or W. The order of the fields is V gene, D gene, J gene, clone size, CDR3 DNA, CDR3 protein. D genes are given only for firm matches. Where a row states a size, it is once, few, many or the class of an expanded clone; other rows omit it.

V: TRBV15
D: -
J: TRBJ1-5
size: -
DNA: TGTGCCACCAGCAGAGATCGGGAGTCCTGGGGACCCCAGCATTTT
CDR3: CATSRDRESWGPQHF

V: TRBV28
D: TRBD1
J: TRBJ1-2
size: many
DNA: TGTGCCAGCAGTCTGGACAGGGGAGCTAACTATGGCTACACCTTC
CDR3: CASSLDRGANYGYTF

V: TRBV7-6
D: -
J: TRBJ1-1
size: many
DNA: TGTGCCAGCAGCTCCCACCCAACGGAGGGCACTGAAGCTTTCTTT
CDR3: CASSSHPTEGTEAFF

V: TRBV6-2/TRBV6-3
D: -
J: TRBJ2-5
size: -
DNA: TGTGCCAGCAGCCAACGGGCCTTCCAAGAGACCCAGTACTTC
CDR3: CASSQRAFQETQYF

V: TRBV7-2
D: -
J: TRBJ2-3
size: many
DNA: TGTGCCAGCAGCCGTCCTCCGGGGCACGCAGATACGCAGTATTTT
CDR3: CASSRPPGHADTQYF

V: TRBV7-9
D: TRBD1
J: TRBJ2-5
size: many
DNA: TGTGCCAGCAGCTTAGAACCCGGGACAGGGGGCGAAGGGGAGACCCAGTACTTC
CDR3: CASSLEPGTGGEGETQYF

V: TRBV9
D: TRBD2
J: TRBJ2-1
size: many
DNA: TGTGCCAGCAGCCGCCAGGGACTAGCGGGAGCCGCTGAGCAGTTCTTC
CDR3: CASSRQGLAGAAEQFF

V: TRBV24-1
D: -
J: TRBJ2-1
size: few
DNA: TGTGCCACCAGTGACTATACTAGGCGCAATGAGCAGTTCTTC
CDR3: CATSDYTRRNEQFF

V: TRBV7-6
D: TRBD1
J: TRBJ2-7
size: -
DNA: TGTGCCAGCAGCTCTAACCCCCTCCCAAAACAGGGGACCCCTGGCGACGAGCAGTACTTC
CDR3: CASSSNPLPKQGTPGDEQYF

V: TRBV7-3
D: -
J: TRBJ1-3
size: -
DNA: TGTGCCAGCAGCCCGGGACTCTCTGGAAACACCATATATTTT
CDR3: CASSPGLSGNTIYF

V: TRBV5-5
D: TRBD1
J: TRBJ1-2
size: -
DNA: TGTGCCAGCAGGACGGGGACAGGGAGTTCCAGGGGCTACACCTTC
CDR3: CASRTGTGSSRGYTF

V: TRBV7-3
D: TRBD2
J: TRBJ2-3
size: -
DNA: TGTGCCAGCAGCTTAAGTTTGACGGGAGGACACACAGATACGCAGTATTTT
CDR3: CASSLSLTGGHTDTQYF

V: TRBV14
D: -
J: TRBJ2-7
size: -
DNA: TGTGCCAGCAGCCAAGATCAAAGCGGGCTGTCCTACGAGCAGTACTTC
CDR3: CASSQDQSGLSYEQYF

V: TRBV11-2
D: -
J: TRBJ2-1
size: many
DNA: TGTGCCAGCAGCGGTAAAGGGGAGAATGAGCAGTTCTTC
CDR3: CASSGKGENEQFF

V: TRBV12-3/TRBV12-4
D: -
J: TRBJ2-1
size: many
DNA: TGTGCCAGCAGCGCCAGTGTCGGGGAGCAGTTCTTC
CDR3: CASSASVGEQFF

V: TRBV7-2
D: -
J: TRBJ2-3
size: many
DNA: TGTGCCAGCAGCGTAGACAGATTGCAGAGAGATACGCAGTATTTT
CDR3: CASSVDRLQRDTQYF

V: TRBV6-2/TRBV6-3
D: -
J: TRBJ1-1
size: -
DNA: TGTGCCAGCAGTTACGCAGGGGACGCTGAAGCTTTCTTT
CDR3: CASSYAGDAEAFF

V: TRBV6-1
D: -
J: TRBJ2-1
size: many
DNA: TGTGCCAGCGCCGAACTGGGAGGGGGGAATGAGCAGTTCTTC
CDR3: CASAELGGGNEQFF

V: TRBV11-2
D: -
J: TRBJ1-2
size: many
DNA: TGTGCCAGCAGCTCAGTCAGGGGCTATGGCTACACCTTC
CDR3: CASSSVRGYGYTF

V: TRBV11-1
D: -
J: TRBJ2-7
size: many
DNA: TGTGCCAGCAGCCCGACCGGGACGGCGTACGAGCAGTACTTC
CDR3: CASSPTGTAYEQYF

V: TRBV19
D: -
J: TRBJ1-6
size: -
DNA: TGTGCCAGTAGTTCCCTCGGCGGGGGGCCGGCTTCACCCCTCCACTTT
CDR3: CASSSLGGGPASPLHF

V: TRBV30
D: TRBD1
J: TRBJ2-7
size: many
DNA: TGTGCCTGGAGTCCCGGGACAGGAGTCGGCGAGCAGTACTTC
CDR3: CAWSPGTGVGEQYF

V: TRBV27
D: -
J: TRBJ2-7
size: few
DNA: TGTGCCAGCAGTTTGTCGACAGCTCTCTCCTACGAGCAGTACTTC
CDR3: CASSLSTALSYEQYF

V: TRBV6-1
D: -
J: TRBJ1-5
size: -
DNA: TGTGCCAGCACCTCAGACAATTCCAATCAGCCCCAGCATTTT
CDR3: CASTSDNSNQPQHF